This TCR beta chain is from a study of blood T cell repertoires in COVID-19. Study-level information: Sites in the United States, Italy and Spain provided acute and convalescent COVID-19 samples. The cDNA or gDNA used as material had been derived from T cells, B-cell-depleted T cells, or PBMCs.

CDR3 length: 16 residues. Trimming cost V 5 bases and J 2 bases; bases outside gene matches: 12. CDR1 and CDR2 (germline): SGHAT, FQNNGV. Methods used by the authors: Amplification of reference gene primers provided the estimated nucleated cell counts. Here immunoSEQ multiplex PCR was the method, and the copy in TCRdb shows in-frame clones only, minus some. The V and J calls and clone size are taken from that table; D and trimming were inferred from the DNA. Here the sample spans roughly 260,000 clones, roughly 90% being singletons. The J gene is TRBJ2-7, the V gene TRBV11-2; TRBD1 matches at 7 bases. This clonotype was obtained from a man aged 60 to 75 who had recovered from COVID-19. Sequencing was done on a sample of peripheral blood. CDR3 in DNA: TGTGCCAGCAGCCGGAAGAGGGGGCCTGTTGCCTACGAGCAGTACTTC. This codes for CASSRKRGPVAYEQYF.